This T cell receptor (beta chain) originates from a study of shared clonotypes between healthy human individuals. Study-level findings and limits: Tissue TCR repertoires likely differ from these blood-only repertoires. Few donors restricted represented genetic and exposure-history diversity.

Data came from immunoSEQ multiplex PCR; TCRdb stores just in-frame clones and leaves some out. The sample comprises about 2,500,000 clones, around nine tenths of which are singletons, and roughly 0.15% rests with the top ten. The CDR3 sequence is 15 residues long. The ends were cut back, 0 bases at V and 11 bases at J, with 22 bases in the middle. Germline lookup yields CDR1 SQVTM and CDR2 ANQGSEA. This clone was counted once. The antigen remains undetermined. Memory CD4+ cells were the fraction left after CD45RA+ naive selection. V is TRBV29-1 and J is TRBJ1-1; D remains unclear. This clonotype was sampled from a man aged 18-30 years in good health. Source material: naive CD4+ T cells sorted from blood. The subset: CD45RA+ positively selected. This CDR3 reads CSVEESSIGGRDAFF. CDR3 nucleotide sequence: TGCAGCGTTGAAGAATCAAGTATCGGTGGTAGGGATGCTTTCTTT.